The clone carrying this T cell receptor (beta chain) is medium-sized within its sample. TCR beta rearrangements were amplified from peripheral blood genomic DNA. Multiplex touch-down PCR with TRB-A/B primers amplified rearranged V-D-J TRB sequences. TCRdb recomputed calls from the multiplex PCR reads with MiXCR, one row per CDR3 protein. This table has about 8,700 distinct CDR3 sequences, 32% appearing once. This sample is part of a study of T cell repertoires in aging, cancer and after chemotherapy. CDR1 and CDR2 from the germline V gene are DFQATT and SNEGSKA (reference sequence). V dropped 4 bases and J dropped 3 bases, with 16 bases sitting between them. The CDR3 length is 14 residues.

The V and J genes are TRBV20-1 and TRBJ2-7; D perhaps matches TRBD1 (6 bases). The TCR was taken from a human donor in good health. Input material: blood. The CDR3 DNA reads TGCAGTGCTACTAGGCCAGGGGACGGCTACGAGCAGTACTTC. Encoded protein: CSATRPGDGYEQYF.